The T cell receptor (beta chain) described here comes from a study of blood T cells in healthy people across ages. PCR was performed a second time for roughly 7 to 12 cycles using a sample-barcoded 5' primer and a J-beta primer mix. Every sample returned 2.5 million or more CDR3-containing paired-end reads. TCRdb ran MiXCR on the 5' RACE reads and lists one entry per CDR3 protein. The sample contains under 950,000 distinct CDR3 sequences, 22% of which appear only once. Researchers isolated at least 7 million PBMCs per sample. Study-level points and caveats: Roughly linear age-related decline in beta diversity appeared, significant by age about 37. Naive T cell percentage by flow cytometry tracked strongly with beta diversity.

Points on this clonotype: Its antigen is not known.

V was trimmed by 3 bases and J by 6 bases, leaving 6 bases between them. In germline, CDR1 is DFQATT, CDR2 SNEGSKA (reference sequence). This CDR3 region has 12 residues. This chain links TRBV20-1 with TRBJ1-6; D is undetermined. The receptor was derived from a man between 65 and 85 years old in good health. The sample was blood. CDR3 sequence reads: CSASRVNSPLHF. CDR3 sequence (DNA): TGCAGTGCTAGTCGGGTTAATTCACCCCTCCACTTT.